These T cell receptor beta chains were read from a single sample in a study of response to subunit inactivated influenza vaccine. TCRdb independently ran MiXCR on the RT-PCR reads; one entry per CDR3 protein. The sample consists of 180,000 or so distinct CDR3 sequences, approximately 12% of them appearing once. These same data were also listed under a study on T cells expressing NK-cell markers.

This material consisted of CD8+ T cells sorted from PBMCs, taken 11 to 12 days after vaccination. The receptors stem from a middle-aged man who received an inactivated influenza vaccine. Each CDR3 is given with its conserved first and last residue. Fields, in order: J gene, clone size, V gene, D gene, CDR3 protein, CDR3 DNA. A D gene is named only where the DNA matches it firmly. Rows give clone size only sometimes, using once, few, many, or a class for an expanded clone.

TRBJ2-1,NA,TRBV7-3,NA,CASSLSTGSGTPSQQFF,TGTGCCAGCAGCTTAAGTACAGGATCCGGGACCCCCAGTCAGCAGTTCTTC
TRBJ2-7,NA,TRBV24-1,TRBD1,CAKGQGANYYEQYF,TGTGCCAAAGGACAGGGGGCGAATTACTACGAGCAGTACTTC
TRBJ2-7,NA,TRBV6-5,TRBD2,CASSYQRDYEQYF,TGTGCCAGCAGTTACCAGCGGGACTACGAGCAGTACTTC
TRBJ2-1,many,TRBV29-1,NA,CSVEFRSEQFF,TGCAGCGTTGAGTTCCGATCCGAGCAGTTCTTC
TRBJ1-4,NA,TRBV29-1,NA,CSVESLNEKLFF,TGCAGCGTTGAATCCCTTAATGAAAAACTGTTTTTT
TRBJ1-5,many,TRBV24-1,TRBD1,CATSDWDRTLLTYSNQPQHF,TGTGCCACCAGTGATTGGGACAGGACACTTCTGACTTATAGCAATCAGCCCCAGCATTTT
TRBJ2-2,NA,TRBV20-1,NA,CSARPLAFPNTGELFF,TGCAGTGCGCGTCCTCTAGCGTTTCCGAACACCGGGGAGCTGTTTTTT
TRBJ2-2,many,TRBV5-1,TRBD2,CASSAGTSNTGELFF,TGCGCCAGCAGCGCCGGGACTAGCAACACCGGGGAGCTGTTTTTT
TRBJ2-5,NA,TRBV7-9,NA,CASSLPQGFGQETQYF,TGTGCCAGCAGCTTACCGCAAGGCTTCGGTCAAGAGACCCAGTACTTC
TRBJ2-2,few,TRBV5-5,TRBD2,CASEGGGRAGTGELFF,TGTGCCAGCGAGGGAGGCGGGAGGGCCGGGACCGGGGAGCTGTTTTTT
TRBJ2-1,NA,TRBV25-1,NA,CASSKFGSSSYNEQFF,TGTGCCAGCAGTAAATTCGGGAGCAGCTCCTACAATGAGCAGTTCTTC
TRBJ2-1,few,TRBV7-3,NA,CASSLTFGYNEQFF,TGTGCCAGCAGCTTAACGTTCGGGTACAATGAGCAGTTCTTC
TRBJ1-1,few,TRBV19,NA,CASRLTENTEAFF,TGTGCCAGTAGGCTGACCGAGAACACTGAAGCTTTCTTT
TRBJ2-2,NA,TRBV29-1,NA,CSVEEVGGRHTGELFF,TGCAGCGTTGAAGAAGTAGGCGGACGTCACACCGGGGAGCTGTTTTTT
TRBJ1-2,NA,TRBV6-2/TRBV6-3,NA,CASSYWVSNYGYTF,TGTGCCAGCAGTTACTGGGTTTCTAACTATGGCTACACCTTC
TRBJ1-1,many,TRBV27,NA,CASSLGWGVTEAFF,TGTGCCAGCAGTTTAGGGTGGGGAGTCACTGAAGCTTTCTTT
TRBJ2-7,NA,TRBV7-9,NA,CASSLVGSTYEQYF,TGTGCCAGCAGCTTAGTAGGGAGTACCTACGAGCAGTACTTC
TRBJ2-2,few,TRBV7-8,TRBD2,CASSLEVAGVIYTGELFF,TGTGCCAGCAGCTTAGAAGTCGCGGGGGTTATCTACACCGGGGAGCTGTTTTTT
TRBJ1-6,few,TRBV4-3,TRBD1,CASSQQRTGRNSPLHF,TGCGCCAGCAGCCAGCAGAGGACAGGGAGGAATTCACCCCTCCACTTT
TRBJ2-3,few,TRBV12-3/TRBV12-4,TRBD2,CASSPSGAASTDTQYF,TGTGCCAGCAGTCCGAGCGGGGCCGCCTCCACAGATACGCAGTATTTT
TRBJ1-4,few,TRBV12-3/TRBV12-4,NA,CASAQGHEKLFF,TGTGCCAGCGCACAGGGCCATGAAAAACTGTTTTTT
TRBJ2-1,many,TRBV6-1,TRBD1,CASNPQDRGFHEQFF,TGTGCCAGCAATCCTCAGGACAGGGGATTCCATGAGCAGTTCTTC
TRBJ1-1,NA,TRBV3-1,NA,CASSQDRSLTWNTEAFF,TGTGCCAGCAGCCAAGATCGCTCCCTTACATGGAACACTGAAGCTTTCTTT
TRBJ2-7,few,TRBV28,TRBD1,CACSKDRVNYEQYF,TGTGCCTGTTCAAAGGACAGGGTCAACTACGAGCAGTACTTC
TRBJ2-3,NA,TRBV2,TRBD2,CASTPGLLGRADTQYF,TGTGCCAGCACCCCGGGACTATTAGGCAGGGCAGATACGCAGTATTTT
TRBJ2-7,NA,TRBV6-2/TRBV6-3,TRBD1,CASSIRDRGPYEQYF,TGTGCCAGCAGCATCCGGGACAGGGGTCCGTACGAGCAGTACTTC
TRBJ1-6,few,TRBV4-3,NA,CASSQDRDAYSPLHF,TGCGCCAGCAGCCAAGATCGGGACGCCTATTCACCCCTCCACTTT
TRBJ1-1,NA,TRBV4-1,NA,CASSQGGGNTEAFF,TGCGCCAGCAGCCAAGGGGGGGGGAACACTGAAGCTTTCTTT
TRBJ2-7,NA,TRBV7-9,NA,CASSLDSGITYEQYF,TGTGCCAGCAGCTTAGATAGTGGGATTACCTACGAGCAGTACTTC
TRBJ1-1,few,TRBV20-1,NA,CSASLGELAEAFF,TGCAGTGCTAGTTTGGGGGAATTGGCTGAAGCTTTCTTT
TRBJ2-1,NA,TRBV28,TRBD2,CASSGLAGHNEQFF,TGTGCCAGCAGCGGACTAGCGGGCCACAATGAGCAGTTCTTC
TRBJ2-7,NA,TRBV28,TRBD1,CASSSNTGAWVEQYF,TGTGCCAGCAGTTCCAATACAGGGGCTTGGGTCGAGCAGTACTTC
TRBJ2-1,NA,TRBV2,TRBD1,CASRLGTGNYNEQFF,TGTGCCAGCAGACTCGGGACAGGGAACTACAATGAGCAGTTCTTC
TRBJ2-3,few,TRBV7-2,NA,CASSSSEDTQYF,TGTGCCAGCAGCTCGAGCGAAGATACGCAGTATTTT
TRBJ2-1,many,TRBV12-3/TRBV12-4,TRBD2,CASSLAGGPRNEQFF,TGTGCCAGCAGTTTAGCGGGAGGGCCTCGTAATGAGCAGTTCTTC
TRBJ2-2,few,TRBV29-1,NA,CSAYRETGELFF,TGCAGCGCTTACAGGGAAACCGGGGAGCTGTTTTTT
TRBJ1-1,NA,TRBV2,NA,CASRDLMGADTEAFF,TGTGCCAGCAGGGACTTGATGGGGGCGGACACTGAAGCTTTCTTT
TRBJ2-7,NA,TRBV18,NA,CASSPGQEYYEQYF,TGTGCCAGCTCACCCGGACAAGAGTACTACGAGCAGTACTTC
TRBJ2-3,NA,TRBV6-2/TRBV6-3,NA,CASDYSDSTDAQYF,TGTGCCAGCGATTACTCGGACAGCACAGATGCGCAGTATTTT
TRBJ1-1,few,TRBV15,NA,CATSIKGFKTEAFF,TGTGCCACCAGCATCAAGGGGTTTAAAACTGAAGCTTTCTTT
TRBJ2-1,few,TRBV20-1,NA,CSARDPTGSTYNEQFF,TGCAGTGCTAGAGATCCCACCGGGAGTACCTACAATGAGCAGTTCTTC
TRBJ1-2,NA,TRBV25-1,NA,CASRHTGLDGYTF,TGTGCCAGCAGACATACAGGGCTGGATGGCTACACCTTC
TRBJ2-5,few,TRBV6-2/TRBV6-3,TRBD1,CASSGNRGGETQYF,TGTGCCAGCAGCGGAAACAGGGGCGGAGAGACCCAGTACTTC
TRBJ2-7,few,TRBV28,TRBD2,CASSLRLAAGEEQYF,TGTGCCAGCAGTTTACGACTAGCCGCGGGCGAGGAGCAGTACTTC
TRBJ2-7,many,TRBV20-1,NA,CSARDGQGEYEQYF,TGCAGTGCTAGAGATGGGCAGGGAGAATACGAGCAGTACTTC
TRBJ2-1,few,TRBV28,TRBD2,CASSLEFVAGGSYNEQFF,TGTGCCAGCAGTTTGGAATTTGTAGCGGGAGGGAGCTACAATGAGCAGTTCTTC
TRBJ2-1,many,TRBV7-2,NA,CASSNGGYNEQFF,TGTGCCAGCAGCAATGGGGGTTACAATGAGCAGTTCTTC
TRBJ2-3,few,TRBV29-1,NA,CSVEDGQIHTDTQYF,TGCAGCGTTGAAGATGGACAGATTCACACAGATACGCAGTATTTT
TRBJ2-1,NA,TRBV7-9,TRBD2,CASSEIAGGGEQFF,TGTGCCAGCAGCGAGATAGCGGGAGGCGGTGAGCAGTTCTTC
TRBJ1-6,many,TRBV10-2,NA,CASSGSSYNSPLHF,TGCGCCAGCAGTGGAAGCTCCTATAATTCACCCCTCCACTTT
TRBJ1-5,few,TRBV20-1,TRBD1,CSAGPTGGGQPQHF,TGCAGTGCGGGGCCAACAGGGGGAGGGCAGCCCCAGCATTTT
TRBJ2-2,NA,TRBV29-1,TRBD1,CSVDRGGNGELFF,TGCAGCGTGGACAGGGGTGGTAACGGGGAGCTGTTTTTT
TRBJ2-3,few,TRBV4-3,NA,CASSQRGGGTDTQYF,TGCGCCAGCAGCCAACGTGGAGGTGGCACAGATACGCAGTATTTT
TRBJ2-5,few,TRBV6-5,NA,CASSYGRGRGQETQYF,TGTGCCAGCAGTTACGGACGGGGGAGAGGACAAGAGACCCAGTACTTC
TRBJ2-1,few,TRBV24-1,NA,CATSDTPRGIRSYNEQFF,TGTGCCACCAGTGATACCCCCCGGGGGATCCGCTCCTACAATGAGCAGTTCTTC
TRBJ2-5,NA,TRBV20-1,TRBD2,CSAILAGGGETQYF,TGCAGTGCCATACTAGCGGGAGGAGGAGAGACCCAGTACTTC
TRBJ1-2,NA,TRBV6-2/TRBV6-3,NA,CASRLRDWDGYTF,TGTGCCAGCAGACTCAGGGATTGGGATGGCTACACCTTC